This is a list of T cell receptor beta chains from one sample in a study of shared clonotypes between healthy human individuals. Sequencing was performed with immunoSEQ multiplex PCR; in TCRdb, only in-frame clones are kept and a portion is missing. The sample shows some 2,000,000 clones, roughly 95% of them seen only once. The sample taken for sequencing was naive CD8+ T cells sorted from blood. The receptors originated from a man younger than 30 in good health. The CDR3 runs from the conserved cysteine through the conserved F or W. Fields, in order: D gene, clone size, J gene, V gene, CDR3 protein, CDR3 DNA. D genes are given only for firm matches. Clone size is shown for a subset of rows, as once, few, many or a class of expanded clone.

NA NA TRBJ1-3 TRBV6-5 CASSPRQTSGNTIYF TGTGCCAGCAGCCCGCGGCAAACCTCTGGAAACACCATATATTTT
TRBD1 few TRBJ1-6 TRBV2 CASREDRVPLHF TGTGCCAGCAGAGAGGACAGGGTCCCCCTCCACTTT
NA NA TRBJ1-5 TRBV6-7 CASTREGSNQPQHF TGTGCCAGCACTAGAGAGGGGAGTAATCAGCCCCAGCATTTT
TRBD1 NA TRBJ1-1 TRBV30 CAWRGTGRSMDTEAFF TGTGCCTGGAGGGGGACAGGGAGAAGTATGGACACTGAAGCTTTCTTT
TRBD2 NA TRBJ2-3 TRBV10-1 CARLAGCADTQYF TGCGCCCGGCTAGCGGGATGCGCAGATACGCAGTATTTT
NA NA TRBJ2-7 TRBV27 CASNSLGAWDEQYF TGTGCCAGCAATAGCCTGGGGGCGTGGGACGAGCAGTACTTC
NA once TRBJ2-5 TRBV27 CASSQNAGSSETQYF TGTGCCAGCAGCCAAAATGCGGGATCATCGGAGACCCAGTACTTC
NA NA TRBJ2-7 TRBV9 CASSVVRQADYEQYF TGTGCCAGCAGCGTAGTGCGGCAGGCCGACTACGAGCAGTACTTC
NA NA TRBJ2-1 TRBV4-3 CASSLYLGSGNEQFF TGCGCCAGCAGCCTCTACCTGGGGTCGGGTAATGAGCAGTTCTTC
NA NA TRBJ2-1 TRBV20-1 CSAEGPEIQFF TGCAGTGCGGAGGGTCCGGAGATTCAGTTCTTC
NA NA TRBJ2-6 TRBV11-3 CASSQSSGANVLTF TGTGCCAGCAGCCAGAGCTCTGGGGCCAACGTCCTGACTTTC
NA NA TRBJ1-6 TRBV6-5 CASSPGQPSPLHF TGTGCCAGCAGTCCCGGACAGCCTTCACCCCTCCACTTT
TRBD1 NA TRBJ1-1 TRBV5-4 CASSYPDRGYTEAFF TGTGCCAGCAGCTACCCCGACAGGGGGTATACTGAAGCTTTCTTT